This T cell receptor beta chain originates from a study of beta chain features in type 1 diabetes (dated by TCRdb to 2016 to 2018). Regarding the research as a whole: Patients and healthy donors did not differ in mean age, gender distribution, total cell number or subset yield. A total of 107,917,701 sorted cells were examined across all samples, and the number of cells per subset was strongly correlated with RNA yield. In the study, TCRB repertoires of sorted circulating CD4+ T cell subsets from recently diagnosed type 1 diabetes patients were compared with those of matched healthy donors. Regulatory and stem cell-like memory subsets were isolated from only 8 patients and roughly 8 healthy donors, whereas naive and central memory subsets came from all 30 or so donors.

All of the isolated RNA was reverse transcribed with the High Capacity cDNA Reverse Transcription Kit, so expressed TCRB transcripts were sequenced. Deep immunoSEQ sequencing was performed on naive, central memory and regulatory T cell samples, with an average of roughly 3.3 million total reads per sample. Sorted cells were lysed in RLT buffer and RNA was extracted with DNase-treated RNeasy Micro or Mini kits, depending on cell number. Each cell subset was processed separately to prevent cross-contamination, with patient and healthy donor samples processed together. The immunoSEQ multiplex PCR was used to amplify TCRB sequences from cDNA, yielding 87-bp fragments that span the CDR3 region. Sequencing of the amplicons was performed on the Illumina HiSeq platform. As for how the authors treated the data: Synthetic template baselines were used to correct PCR bias computationally, reads within Hamming distance 2 were collapsed together, and singletons that could not be merged were discarded. Reads were aligned to IMGT to assign V, D and J genes, CDR3 length, and insertions or deletions at six rearrangement sites. Within each subset, clonotype counts were normalized to sorted cell number, after which true diversity and Gini coefficients were computed with the tcR R package. The overlap coefficient, calculated on TCRB nucleotide sequences, was used to measure repertoire sharing. TCRdb stores this immuneACCESS table with in-frame sequences only. Part of the clones is absent; in the studies checked, under half of the shortfall reflects unresolved V genes, and no reason is known for the rest. V, J and clone size were drawn from that table, and D and trimming were deduced from the DNA. For this sample the table gives about 160,000 clones, of which around 8% were detected only once. Of the sample, approximately 0.87% is held by the ten largest clones.

Broader findings and caveats from the paper: Shorter templates might be favored by PCR, yet because patient and control samples were amplified and corrected together, any such skew would affect both groups equally. Naive, central memory and regulatory TCRB repertoires appeared more similar among patients than among healthy donors. A moderate but significant shortening of TCRB CDR3 length was observed in type 1 diabetes patients in all four CD4+ subsets. Because the HLA sub-analyses included only small numbers of individuals, any influence of HLA type on TCRB rearrangement was left unresolved. Because cDNA was sequenced instead of genomic DNA, activated cells with high expression could be over-represented, although the groups did not differ in activation or CD3 levels. Fewer insertions and more nucleotide deletions at VDJ recombination sites were observed in patients with type 1 diabetes, implying thymic rearrangement abnormalities.

Only a few counts were recorded for this clone. Its cognate antigen has yet to be identified. No base qualities exist here, and no much larger clone lies one base off it. A single peripheral blood draw of around 120 mL on average was collected from each donor into heparinised tubes. Naive, central memory, regulatory and stem cell-like memory CD4+ T cells were sorted on a BD FACSAria II using a panel including CD45RO, CCR7, CD25, CD127, CD95 and CD27. Purity was above 95% for every sorted population. PBMCs were separated immediately by Lymphoprep density gradient centrifugation and were stained directly, without being cultured. So that batch effects would be minimized, each experiment stained and sorted samples in pairs, pairing one healthy donor with one patient. Including cysteine and phenylalanine, the CDR3 has 14 amino acids. Only the CDR3 region is kept as DNA, spanning 42 bases read in frame from base 1. CDR1 and CDR2 were assigned from the germline V gene (reference sequence) as GTSNPN and SVGIG. Trimming takes 1 base from V and 2 bases from J, and the germline ends sit 11 bases apart.

Source material: central memory CD4+ T cells from blood. The chain was built from TRBV30 and TRBJ2-5, with no confident D gene call. This receptor was taken from a woman aged 40 to 50 with type 1 diabetes. Here is the DNA: TGTGCCTGGAGTGGGAACAGTCTACAAGAGACCCAGTACTTC. Its protein is CAWSGNSLQETQYF.